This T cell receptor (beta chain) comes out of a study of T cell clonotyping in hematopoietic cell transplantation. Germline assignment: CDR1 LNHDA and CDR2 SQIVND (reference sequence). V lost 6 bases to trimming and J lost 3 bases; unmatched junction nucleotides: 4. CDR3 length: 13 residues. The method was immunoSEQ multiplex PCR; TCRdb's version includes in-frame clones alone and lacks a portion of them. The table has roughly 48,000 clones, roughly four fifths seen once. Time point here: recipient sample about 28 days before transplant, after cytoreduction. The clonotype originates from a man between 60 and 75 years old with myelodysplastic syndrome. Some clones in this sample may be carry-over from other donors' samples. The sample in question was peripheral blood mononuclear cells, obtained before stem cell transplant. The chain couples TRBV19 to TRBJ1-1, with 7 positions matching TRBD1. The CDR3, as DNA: TGTGCCAGTAGCAGACAGGGTTACACTGAAGCTTTCTTT. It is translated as CASSRQGYTEAFF.